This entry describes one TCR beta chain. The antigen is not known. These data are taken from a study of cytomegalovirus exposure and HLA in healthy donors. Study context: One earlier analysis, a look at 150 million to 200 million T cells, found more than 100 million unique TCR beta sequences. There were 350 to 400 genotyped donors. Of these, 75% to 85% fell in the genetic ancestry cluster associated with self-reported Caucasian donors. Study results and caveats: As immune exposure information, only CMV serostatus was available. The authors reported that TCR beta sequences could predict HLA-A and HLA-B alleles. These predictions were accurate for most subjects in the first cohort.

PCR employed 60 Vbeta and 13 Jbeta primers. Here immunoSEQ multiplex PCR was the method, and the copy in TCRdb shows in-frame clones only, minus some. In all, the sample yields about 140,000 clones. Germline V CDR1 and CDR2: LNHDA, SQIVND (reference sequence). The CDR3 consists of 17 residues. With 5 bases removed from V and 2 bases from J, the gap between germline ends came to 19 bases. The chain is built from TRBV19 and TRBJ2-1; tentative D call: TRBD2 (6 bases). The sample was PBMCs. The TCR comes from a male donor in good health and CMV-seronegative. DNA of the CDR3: TGTGCCAGTAGTCTGAAACCCCTGCCTAGCGCCTACAATGAGCAGTTCTTC. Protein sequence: CASSLKPLPSAYNEQFF.